A single sample is the source of the 24 T cell receptor beta chains below, sequenced in a study of PD-L1 blockade in urothelial cancer. The data were produced by immunoSEQ multiplex PCR, yet TCRdb's version contains in-frame clones alone and is incomplete. This sample carries about 71,000 clones, about 88% of them seen once, and the ten largest clones take roughly 3.3%. The material sequenced was PBMCs, taken around atezolizumab (anti-PD-L1) treatment. Receptor source: a man in his fifties or sixties with urothelial cancer.

V usage is TRBV7-2 and J usage is TRBJ2-1, with D tentatively TRBD2 (6 bases). This CDR3 spans 15 amino acids. V gave up 1 base and J gave up 6 bases, with 13 bases separating them. Germline CDR1 SGHTA, CDR2 FQGNSA. This CDR3 is CASSLGLARSNEQFF. DNA for the CDR3: TGTGCCAGCAGCTTAGGCCTAGCGAGAAGCAATGAGCAGTTCTTC.

Here the CDR3 reads CASSAGTGANNEQFF. CDR3 DNA: TGTGCCAGCAGTGCTGGGACAGGGGCGAACAATGAGCAGTTCTTC. The genes are TRBV25-1 and TRBJ2-1, with 10 bases identical to TRBD1. Germline-derived CDR1 and CDR2 are MGHDK and SYGVNS. Trimming removed 4 bases from V and 5 bases from J; junction bases left unmatched: 5. This CDR3 is built from 15 residues.

Only a few counts were recorded for this clone. This chain uses TRBV28 with TRBJ2-5, with a weak D call TRBD1 (6 bases). There are 13 residues in the CDR3. Germline V lookup: CDR1 MDHEN, CDR2 SYDVKM. V shed 7 bases and J shed 2 bases, with 11 bases lying between them. CDR3 amino acids: CASTDRLQETQYF. The CDR3 coding sequence is TGTGCCAGCACAGACAGGTTACAAGAGACCCAGTACTTC.

The chain employs TRBV19 and TRBJ1-1; D may be TRBD1 (5 bases). CDR1 is LNHDA and CDR2 is SQIVND in the germline V gene (reference sequence). V lost 1 base, J lost 1 base, and 7 bases lay in between. The CDR3 is made up of 14 amino acids. CDR3 in DNA: TGTGCCAGTAGTATAGGACAGTCGAACACTGAAGCTTTCTTT. It translates to CASSIGQSNTEAFF.

The V and J genes are TRBV6-1 and TRBJ2-7; D unresolved. V shed 1 base and J shed 1 base, with 8 bases lying between them. The germline gives CDR1 MNHNS, CDR2 SASEGT. The CDR3 sequence is 14 residues long. The CDR3: CASSEGGQSYEQYF. The CDR3 DNA is TGTGCCAGCAGTGAAGGAGGCCAATCCTACGAGCAGTACTTC.

The chain employs TRBV27 and TRBJ1-2; D may be TRBD1 (5 bases). V was shortened by 4 bases and J by 8 bases, with 17 bases between the two germline ends. From germline, CDR1 is MNHEY and CDR2 SMNVEV (reference sequence). The CDR3 consists of 14 residues. CDR3 protein: CASSSAGGVVGYTF. CDR3 nucleotide sequence: TGTGCCAGCAGTTCCGCCGGGGGAGTGGTGGGCTACACCTTC.

The chain is built from TRBV5-6 and TRBJ2-7, with 7 bases that match TRBD1. The J segment lost 3 bases and the V segment lost 4 bases, leaving 10 bases of the junction unmatched. CDR3 length equals 15 residues. CDR1 SGHDT and CDR2 YYEEEE come from the germline V gene. The CDR3 reads CASSRQGFGSYEQYF. The CDR3 nucleotides read TGTGCCAGCAGCCGACAGGGATTTGGGAGCTACGAGCAGTACTTC.

The V gene is TRBV5-6, the J gene TRBJ2-7, with 7 bases identical to TRBD2. Trimming took 7 bases from V and 2 from J; bases not matched to a gene: 6. The V gene's germline CDR1 is SGHDT and CDR2 YYEEEE. CDR3 length equals 13 residues. In DNA form, the CDR3 reads TGTGCCAGCGCCCCAGCGGGGACCTACGAGCAGTACTTC. It specifies CASAPAGTYEQYF.

V usage is TRBV12-2 and J usage is TRBJ1-1; the table's D call TRBD1 went unverified against the DNA. TRBV12-2 is a pseudogene locus. The CDR3 runs to 17 residues. CDR3 loop: CASRLCRKTQGWTEAFF. In DNA, the CDR3 is TGTGCAAGTCGCTTATGCCGAAAGACACAGGGGTGGACTGAAGCTTTCTTT.

In its sample, this clone was seen a few times. The genes are TRBV5-6 and TRBJ2-5, with D perhaps TRBD1 (5 bases). V gave up 4 bases and J gave up 3 bases, with 13 bases separating them. The CDR3 has 14 residues. Germline V CDR1 and CDR2: SGHDT, YYEEEE. The CDR3 loop is CASSPPETEETQYF. The DNA of the CDR3 is TGTGCCAGCAGCCCGCCCGAGACAGAAGAGACCCAGTACTTC.

The rearrangement links TRBV2 to TRBJ2-3; possibly TRBD1 for D (6 bases). The germline V gene has CDR1 SNHLY and CDR2 FYNNEI. The CDR3 is 16 residues long. Between the trimmed V and J ends, which lost 3 bases and 0 bases, there was a span of 13 bases. The DNA of the CDR3 is TGTGCCAGCAGTGACAGGGGCGCTTACAGCACAGATACGCAGTATTTT. Protein sequence: CASSDRGAYSTDTQYF.

This clone came up once. The gene calls are TRBV5-6 and TRBJ1-3; D remains ambiguous. The CDR3 is 13 residues long. V lost 2 bases and J 0 bases, leaving 3 bases between the germline ends. Germline V CDR1 and CDR2: SGHDT, YYEEEE. The CDR3 region has the DNA TGTGCCAGCAGCTTCAACTCTGGAAACACCATATATTTT. The encoded protein is CASSFNSGNTIYF.

This clone was seen a single time. The V gene is TRBV7-2, the J gene TRBJ1-5; D is ambiguous. Looked up from germline, CDR1 is SGHTA and CDR2 is FQGNSA. The CDR3 is made up of 18 amino acids. V gave up 2 bases and J gave up 4 bases, with 21 bases separating them. In DNA form, the CDR3 reads TGTGCCAGCAGCTTAAGTGGAGTGACGTCGGAACGGAATCAGCCCCAGCATTTT. It translates to CASSLSGVTSERNQPQHF.

The chain joins TRBV9 to TRBJ1-2; 9 positions agree with TRBD1. Germline assignment: CDR1 SGDLS and CDR2 YYNGEE. The V segment lost 3 bases and the J segment 5 bases; nucleotides outside the gene matches: 8. This CDR3 is 15 amino acids long. The CDR3 loop is CASSGLQGAGYGYTF. The CDR3 DNA follows: TGTGCCAGCAGCGGTTTACAGGGGGCTGGATATGGCTACACCTTC.

This sequence joins TRBV5-1 and TRBJ2-7; D may be TRBD2 (6 bases). Germline V lookup: CDR1 SGHRS, CDR2 YFSETQ. The CDR3 loop spans 13 amino acids. V lost 2 bases, J lost 5 bases, and 11 bases lay in between. The CDR3 region has the DNA TGCGCCAGCAGCTTCGGAGGGTTCGACGAGCAGTACTTC. Protein: CASSFGGFDEQYF.

This chain links TRBV5-1 with TRBJ2-7; 10 bases agree with TRBD2. V gave up 3 bases and J gave up 6 bases; unmatched junction bases: 9. CDR3 length: 15 amino acids. Germline V lookup: CDR1 SGHRS, CDR2 YFSETQ. The CDR3 sequence: CASSSTAGGQGEQYF. The DNA for the CDR3 is TGCGCCAGCAGCTCAACAGCGGGAGGGCAAGGCGAGCAGTACTTC.

V and J are TRBV30 and TRBJ2-1, with TRBD2 matching 9 bases. J gave up 4 bases and V 0 bases, and 7 bases lay outside the gene matches. The CDR3 contains 16 residues. The germline gives CDR1 GTSNPN, CDR2 SVGIG (reference sequence). CDR3 DNA sequence: TGTGCCTGGAGTGTACAGATAGCGGGGGAGTACAATGAGCAGTTCTTC. It yields the protein CAWSVQIAGEYNEQFF.

The CDR3 nucleotides read TGTGCCAGCAGGCCGTCTGGCTCAGGGGTCAGGCACACTGAAGCTTTCTTT. Amino acids: CASRPSGSGVRHTEAFF. V and J are TRBV25-1 and TRBJ1-1; D might be TRBD1 (6 bases). The CDR3 covers 17 residues. Looked up from germline, CDR1 is MGHDK and CDR2 is SYGVNS. V was shortened by 6 bases and J by 3 bases, with 23 bases between the two germline ends.

The chain has TRBV11-2 and TRBJ1-1; the match to TRBD1 covers 7 bases. V lost 4 bases and J lost 7; bases outside the gene matches: 3. Germline V gives CDR1 SGHAT, CDR2 FQNNGV. The CDR3 covers 12 residues. Written as DNA, the CDR3 is TGTGCCAGCAGCTCGACAGGGCTTGAAGCTTTCTTT. Its translation is CASSSTGLEAFF.

This rearrangement joins TRBV29-1 to TRBJ1-5; 7 bases align to TRBD1. This CDR3 region has 12 residues. From germline, CDR1 is SQVTM and CDR2 ANQGSEA. After removal of 4 bases from V and 6 bases from J, the junction contained 3 bases not matched to a gene. CDR3 DNA sequence: TGCAGCGTTGGAGGGGGCGGTCAGCCCCAGCATTTT. Translated: CSVGGGGQPQHF.

The table lists this clone with a few counts. The chain recombines TRBV28 with TRBJ2-1, with D unclear. Per germline, CDR1 MDHEN and CDR2 SYDVKM. V was pared by 5 bases and J by 5 bases, with 16 bases between. CDR3 length equals 15 residues. CDR3 sequence: CASSPTSGQNNEQFF. The CDR3 coding sequence is TGTGCCAGCAGTCCCACCAGTGGCCAAAACAATGAGCAGTTCTTC.

The J gene is TRBJ1-3, the V gene TRBV19; no reliable D call. Trimming stripped 6 bases from V and 0 bases from J, with 9 bases between. The CDR3 has 14 amino acids. From germline, CDR1 is LNHDA and CDR2 SQIVND (reference sequence). This chain's CDR3 is CASSNGGSGNTIYF. As DNA, the CDR3 is TGTGCCAGTAGCAACGGTGGCTCTGGAAACACCATATATTTT.

The genes are TRBV4-1 and TRBJ2-1; 10 bases are a match to TRBD2. Unmatched junction bases numbered 9, after V lost 0 bases and J lost 10 bases. Per the germline V gene, CDR1 is MGHRA and CDR2 is YSYEKL. This CDR3 is built from 16 residues. As DNA, the CDR3 is TGCGCCAGCAGCCAAGATGGAGCGGGAGGGCCACTCGAGCAGTTCTTC. It is translated as CASSQDGAGGPLEQFF.

V usage is TRBV18 and J usage is TRBJ1-1; no clear D gene. The germline gives CDR1 KGHSH, CDR2 LQKENI. The CDR3 loop spans 12 amino acids. V was cut by 6 bases and J by 1 base, with 6 bases left in between. The CDR3 DNA reads TGTGCCAGCTCCCCGAGGAACACTGAAGCTTTCTTT. Amino acid sequence: CASSPRNTEAFF.